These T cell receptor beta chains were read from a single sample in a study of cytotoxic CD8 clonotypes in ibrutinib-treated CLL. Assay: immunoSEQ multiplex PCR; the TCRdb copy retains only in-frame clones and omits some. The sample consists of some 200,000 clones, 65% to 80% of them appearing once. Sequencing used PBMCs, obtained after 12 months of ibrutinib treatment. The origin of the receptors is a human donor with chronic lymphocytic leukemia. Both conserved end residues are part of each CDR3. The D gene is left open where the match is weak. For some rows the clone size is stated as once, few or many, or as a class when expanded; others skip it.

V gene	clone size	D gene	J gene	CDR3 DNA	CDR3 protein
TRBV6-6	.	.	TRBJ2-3	TGTGCCAGCAGTTACGGAGCCTGGGATACGCAGTATTTT	CASSYGAWDTQYF
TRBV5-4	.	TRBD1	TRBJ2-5	TGTGCCAGCAGCTCCGCCGGGACAGGGTGGGAGACCCAGTACTTC	CASSSAGTGWETQYF
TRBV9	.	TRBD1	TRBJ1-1	TGTGCCAGCAGCGTAGGGACAGGGGCGACTGAAGCTTTCTTT	CASSVGTGATEAFF
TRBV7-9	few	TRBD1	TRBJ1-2	TGTGCCAGCAGCCAGGGGGCAACTAACTATGGCTACACCTTC	CASSQGATNYGYTF
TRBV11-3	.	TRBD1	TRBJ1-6	TGTGCCAGCAGCAAAGGGACAGTTAATTCACCCCTCCACTTT	CASSKGTVNSPLHF
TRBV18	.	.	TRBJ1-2	TGTGCCAGCTCACTGGACAGTAACTATGGCTACACCTTC	CASSLDSNYGYTF
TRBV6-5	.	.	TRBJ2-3	TGTGCCAGCACCAGGACTAGCACAGATACGCAGTATTTT	CASTRTSTDTQYF
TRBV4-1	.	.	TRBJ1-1	TGCGCCAGCAGACCCATGGGGGGGAGGAACACTGAAGCTTTCTTT	CASRPMGGRNTEAFF
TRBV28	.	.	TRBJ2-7	TGTGCCAGCAGTTCGCTGAGGGGGTACGAGCAGTACTTC	CASSSLRGYEQYF
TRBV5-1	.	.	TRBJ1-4	TGCGCCAGCAGCTTGGAGGCCGATAATGAAAAACTGTTTTTT	CASSLEADNEKLFF
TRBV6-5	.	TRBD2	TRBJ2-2	TGTGCCAGCAGGCCCCCGGGACTAGCGGCCGGGGAGCTGTTTTTT	CASRPPGLAAGELFF
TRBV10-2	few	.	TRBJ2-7	TGCGCCAGCAGTGAGCCCACGACAGGCAGCTACGAGCAGTACTTC	CASSEPTTGSYEQYF
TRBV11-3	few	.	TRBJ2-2	TGTGCCAGCAGCTTAGAGTCGTGGGGAGACACCGGGGAGCTGTTTTTT	CASSLESWGDTGELFF
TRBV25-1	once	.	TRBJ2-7	TGTGCCAGCGCCCTCTCCCACGAGCAGTACTTC	CASALSHEQYF
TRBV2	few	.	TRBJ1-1	TGTGCCAGCAGCCTGTGGACGGGGAACACTGAAGCTTTCTTT	CASSLWTGNTEAFF
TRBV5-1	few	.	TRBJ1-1	TGCGCCAGCAGTTTCGGAGTCACCAACACTGAAGCTTTCTTT	CASSFGVTNTEAFF
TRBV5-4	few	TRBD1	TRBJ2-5	TGTGCCAGCAGCGAGGACAGGCGAGAGACCCAGTACTTC	CASSEDRRETQYF
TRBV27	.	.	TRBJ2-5	TGTGCCAGCTTCGGGGGTTCGGAGACCCAGTACTTC	CASFGGSETQYF
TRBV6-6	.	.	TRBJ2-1	TGTGCCAGCAGTTACGGGCGGGATGAGCAGTTCTTC	CASSYGRDEQFF
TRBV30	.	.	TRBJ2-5	TGTGCCTGGACTCGAGGGGGGGCCGGTCAAGAGACCCAGTACTTC	CAWTRGGAGQETQYF
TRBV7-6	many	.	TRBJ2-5	TGTGCCAGCAGCAGTCGCGGGACCCAGTACTTC	CASSSRGTQYF
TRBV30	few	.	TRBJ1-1	TGTGCCTGGAGTCCATCCAGGTATCTGAACACTGAAGCTTTCTTT	CAWSPSRYLNTEAFF
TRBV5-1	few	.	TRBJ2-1	TGCGCCAGCAGCTTGGGGATAGCGCTCACTCACAATGAGCAGTTCTTC	CASSLGIALTHNEQFF
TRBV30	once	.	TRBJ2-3	TGTGCCTGGAGTGGGGGTGGGGCGAGAGATACGCAGTATTTT	CAWSGGGARDTQYF
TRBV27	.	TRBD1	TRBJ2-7	TGTGCCAGCAGCTCGGGACAGGAAATCTACGAGCAGTACTTC	CASSSGQEIYEQYF
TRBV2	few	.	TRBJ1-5	TGTGCCAGCAACCTAAGGGAGGCCCAGCCCCAGCATTTT	CASNLREAQPQHF
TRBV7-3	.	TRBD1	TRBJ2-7	TGTGCCAGCGCTATTAGAGGGACAGGGCCCTACGAGCAGTACTTC	CASAIRGTGPYEQYF
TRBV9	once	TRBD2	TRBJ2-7	TGTGCCAGCAGCGTAGAGTCTAGCGGGAGCCGCGAGCAGTACTTC	CASSVESSGSREQYF
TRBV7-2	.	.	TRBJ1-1	TGTGCCAGCAGCGCCGCGAGGGGCCTGTACACTGAAGCTTTCTTT	CASSAARGLYTEAFF